The sequence of this TCR beta chain was determined in a study of T cell responses to AZD1222 COVID-19 vaccine (dated by TCRdb to the early 2020s). Regarding the study in general: Because spike-specific TCR depth and breadth did not differ between the two schedules, AZD1222 recipients who got a second dose at roughly 4 weeks were pooled with those who got a second dose at roughly 12 weeks. A total of 233 trial participants underwent TCR sequencing, of whom 207 received two doses of AZD1222 and about 25 received two doses of the MenACWY control vaccine. Trial participants were enrolled by age into 18-55, 56-69 and 70-plus year subgroups, with about 150, 27 and 61 TCR-sequenced participants respectively.

This specimen's time point label, per the study, means: baseline before first vaccination. Samples from vaccinated people were obtained from the UK trials COV001 and COV002, which included a single-blind randomized controlled phase 2/3 trial of AZD1222 (ChAdOx1 nCoV-19) in healthy adults. For TCRbeta chain sequencing, PBMC samples were collected from trial participants at day 0 and at day 28 after the second dose. The germline V gene encodes CDR1 MDHEN and CDR2 SYDVKM. V is pruned by 7 bases and J by 4 bases, leaving 9 bases of the junction without a gene match. From the cysteine through the phenylalanine, the CDR3 covers 14 amino acids. The only DNA kept is the CDR3, 42 bases in frame from the first base. The CDR3 regions of human TCRbeta chains were analyzed by immunosequencing. Processing in the source paper ran as follows. Repertoire TCRs were matched against a reference library of SARS-CoV-2-specific TCRs generated with the MIRA antigen-specificity platform. Breadth was defined as the fraction of unique TCRs that were SARS-CoV-2-associated. Depth was defined as the fraction of total T cells that were SARS-CoV-2-associated. Each spike-specific TCR was assigned to its reactive spike region and to a CD4 or CD8 class using the MIRA data. Log10-transformed breadth and depth values were compared by one-way ANOVA with Sidak's multiple comparisons tests. What TCRdb holds here is the immuneACCESS table cut down to in-frame rearrangements. Part of the clones is not present; checked against another copy, under half of the missing clones reflect an unresolved V gene, and the others are unexplained. From that table come the V and J calls and clone size; the DNA was used to work out D and trimming. The sample contains approximately 120,000 clones, 80% to 95% of them found a single time. Of the sample, about 3% falls within the top ten clones.

In the case of this clone: The specificity of this receptor is unknown. Base qualities are missing; no much larger clone stands one base away.

The paper as a whole reports these results and caveats: After two AZD1222 doses, both the breadth and the depth of spike-specific TCRs were significantly higher than at day 0 and than in MenACWY recipients. Vaccine-associated CD4 TCRs spanned the whole spike protein, with dominant responses in regions 160-218 and 743-854. Epitopes outside the regions mutated in the B.1.351 and B.1.1.7 variants were reportedly recognized by nearly half of the unique spike-specific TCRs. Conclusions about previously exposed vaccinees are limited, since just 5 to 7 AZD1222 recipients were seropositive for SARS-CoV-2 at baseline. The 56-69-year group was small, and its depth increase did not reach significance, likely because of low power. Participants were mostly white British and included more females than males, and it was suggested by the authors that clonal diversity may have been underestimated. Because no day 14 peak-response samples were available, the repertoires could be characterized only after the peak T cell response.

This chain joins TRBV28 to TRBJ2-7; TRBD2 matches 8 bases in the middle. Material: peripheral blood, obtained on day 0 of AZD1222 vaccination. This TCR derives from an adult in good health. CDR3 protein: CASTAGGVVYEQYF. The DNA sequence is given as TGTGCCAGCACCGCGGGAGGAGTGGTGTACGAGCAGTACTTC.